The sequence of this T cell receptor beta chain was determined in a study of shared clonotypes between healthy human individuals. Repertoires were generated with immunoSEQ multiplex PCR, while TCRdb's copy carries only in-frame clones and drops some. The sample lists more than 850,000 clones; around 78% were seen once. With 6 bases removed from V and 1 base from J, the gap between germline ends came to 10 bases. The germline CDR1 and CDR2 sequences are MDHEN and SYDVKM. CDR3 length equals 13 residues. The receptor was derived from a man in his late teens or twenties in good health. Some clones in this sample may be carry-over from other donors' samples. The chain joins TRBV28 to TRBJ2-7, with unresolved D. Sequences were obtained from memory CD4+ T cells from PBMCs. As to subset: CD45RA-negative fraction. The DNA for the CDR3 is TGTGCCAGCAGCAACCGGGTGTCCTACGAGCAGTACTTC. As protein: CASSNRVSYEQYF.